This is a list of T cell receptor beta chains from one sample in a study of response to subunit inactivated influenza vaccine. TCRdb ran MiXCR on the RT-PCR reads and lists one entry per CDR3 protein. The table has about 190,000 distinct CDR3 sequences, approximately 15% seen once; the top ten hold approximately 24%. The sequencing used CD8+ T cells sorted from PBMCs, collected around 5 days after vaccination. The receptor set was obtained from a man between 50 and 59 years old who received an inactivated influenza vaccine. Both conserved end residues are part of each CDR3. A D gene is named only where the DNA matches it firmly. Clone size is stated in some rows and not others, as once, few, many or a class when expanded.

TRBV6-5,NA,TRBJ1-2,NA,TGTGCCAGCAGTTACTCAGGGCGGAGGTACTACACCTTC,CASSYSGRRYYTF
TRBV5-5,many,TRBJ2-1,TRBD2,TGTGCCAGCAGCTTCGGGACTAGCGGGATCAATGAGCAGTTCTTC,CASSFGTSGINEQFF
TRBV6-8,NA,TRBJ2-5,NA,TGTGCCAGCAGTTCTGGTTGGGGGCAAGAGACCCAGTACTTC,CASSSGWGQETQYF
TRBV3-1,many,TRBJ2-4,NA,TGTGCCAGCAGCCAACTACAAAACATTCAGTACTTC,CASSQLQNIQYF
TRBV6-6,NA,TRBJ2-2,NA,TGTGCCAGCAGTTCTAAAGTAACCGGGGAGCTGTTTTTT,CASSSKVTGELFF
TRBV7-2,many,TRBJ2-5,NA,TGTGCCAGCAGCTTAGAGCCCGAACTAGGAGCCCAGTACTTC,CASSLEPELGAQYF
TRBV13,few,TRBJ2-4,TRBD1,TGTGCCAGCAGCCCCCGCTCACAGGGGGCCCCCGGAGGCAAAAACATTCAGTACTTC,CASSPRSQGAPGGKNIQYF
TRBV6-2/TRBV6-3,few,TRBJ2-1,TRBD2,TGTGCCAGCAGTTACAACGAGCGGGAGGGCCGGGAGCAGTTCTTC,CASSYNEREGREQFF
TRBV28,NA,TRBJ1-1,NA,TGTGCCAGCAGTTTACTCCGGGTGAACACTGAAGCTTTCTTT,CASSLLRVNTEAFF
TRBV20-1,NA,TRBJ2-1,TRBD2,TGCAGTGCTAGAGATATTAGACTAGCTATCTACAATGAGCAGTTCTTC,CSARDIRLAIYNEQFF
TRBV12-5,few,TRBJ2-3,TRBD2,TGTGCTAGTGGTACCTGGACTAGCGAAGGTCGTGGAGATACGCAGTATTTT,CASGTWTSEGRGDTQYF
TRBV11-2,once,TRBJ2-1,TRBD2,TGTGCCAGCAGCTCCCGCCGGCCTGGCGGGGGGACCCGGGCCTACAATGAGCAGTTCTTC,CASSSRRPGGGTRAYNEQFF
TRBV4-1,NA,TRBJ2-5,TRBD1,TGCGCCAGCAGCCTACCGACAGGGTTCCAAGAGACCCAGTACTTC,CASSLPTGFQETQYF
TRBV6-6,NA,TRBJ2-7,TRBD2,TGTGCCAGCAGTGCGGGGGGGCTCGAGCAGTACTTC,CASSAGGLEQYF
TRBV12-3/TRBV12-4,many,TRBJ1-3,NA,TGTGCCAGCAGTTTGGGGCAGGGGATTGGAAACACCATATATTTT,CASSLGQGIGNTIYF
TRBV27,few,TRBJ1-1,TRBD1,TGTGCCAGCAGCAGACAGGGAGTGAACACTGAAGCTTTCTTT,CASSRQGVNTEAFF
TRBV2,few,TRBJ1-2,TRBD1,TGTGCCAGCAGTGAAGGGGAGACAGGGGGCGGTGGCTACACCTTC,CASSEGETGGGGYTF
TRBV9,few,TRBJ2-1,TRBD2,TGTGCCAGCAGCGTAGATCTCTCGGGGGGTCGCAATGAGCAGTTCTTC,CASSVDLSGGRNEQFF
TRBV14,NA,TRBJ2-7,NA,TGTGCCAGCAGCCAAGGACCGGGACCCCCCTACGAGCAGTACTTC,CASSQGPGPPYEQYF
TRBV6-5,few,TRBJ2-5,NA,TGTGCCAGCAGTTACTCGGAGGGGGGAGAGACCCAGTACTTC,CASSYSEGGETQYF
TRBV5-1,NA,TRBJ2-7,NA,TGCGCCAGCAGCTTGGTTTCCCATCCGATGAACGAGCAGTACTTC,CASSLVSHPMNEQYF
TRBV5-1,few,TRBJ1-4,NA,TGCGCCAGCAGCTTAACAGGGTTCTCGGCAACTAATGAAAAACTGTTTTTT,CASSLTGFSATNEKLFF
TRBV19,NA,TRBJ2-3,NA,TGTGCCAGTAGTATAGCGGGAGCCACAGATACGCAGTATTTT,CASSIAGATDTQYF
TRBV7-2,NA,TRBJ2-1,TRBD2,TGTGCCAGCAGCTTACTAGCGGGAGGACACAATGAGCAGTTCTTC,CASSLLAGGHNEQFF
TRBV3-1,NA,TRBJ2-1,TRBD2,TGTGCCAGCAGCCGAGCGGGAGTGTACAATGAGCAGTTCTTC,CASSRAGVYNEQFF
TRBV29-1,few,TRBJ2-3,NA,TGCAGCGTTGACCCCCGGGATACGCAGTATTTT,CSVDPRDTQYF
TRBV9,NA,TRBJ2-5,TRBD1,TGTGCCAGCAGCGCCGGGACAGGGATTGGAGAGACCCAGTACTTC,CASSAGTGIGETQYF
TRBV4-1,NA,TRBJ1-5,NA,TGCGCCAGCAGCCAAGTGTCTGTGACTAGCAATCAGCCCCAGCATTTT,CASSQVSVTSNQPQHF
TRBV29-1,NA,TRBJ2-3,TRBD2,TGCAGCGTGAGGACTAGCGGGCGTTTGACGCAGTATTTT,CSVRTSGRLTQYF
TRBV28,NA,TRBJ2-7,NA,TGTGCCAGCAGTTTTCTTGTGGGACGGACCTACGAGCAGTACTTC,CASSFLVGRTYEQYF
TRBV7-6,NA,TRBJ2-2,TRBD1,TGTGCCAGCAGCTTAAAGGGGGCGATGTCCGGGGAGCTGTTTTTT,CASSLKGAMSGELFF
TRBV5-1,many,TRBJ2-7,NA,TGTGCCAGCAGTTTAGCCGGGACTTCCTACGAGCAGTACTTC,CASSLAGTSYEQYF
TRBV27,NA,TRBJ1-1,TRBD1,TGTGCCAGCAGTTTATCGACGTTAGGGGGCAAAGCTTTCTTT,CASSLSTLGGKAFF